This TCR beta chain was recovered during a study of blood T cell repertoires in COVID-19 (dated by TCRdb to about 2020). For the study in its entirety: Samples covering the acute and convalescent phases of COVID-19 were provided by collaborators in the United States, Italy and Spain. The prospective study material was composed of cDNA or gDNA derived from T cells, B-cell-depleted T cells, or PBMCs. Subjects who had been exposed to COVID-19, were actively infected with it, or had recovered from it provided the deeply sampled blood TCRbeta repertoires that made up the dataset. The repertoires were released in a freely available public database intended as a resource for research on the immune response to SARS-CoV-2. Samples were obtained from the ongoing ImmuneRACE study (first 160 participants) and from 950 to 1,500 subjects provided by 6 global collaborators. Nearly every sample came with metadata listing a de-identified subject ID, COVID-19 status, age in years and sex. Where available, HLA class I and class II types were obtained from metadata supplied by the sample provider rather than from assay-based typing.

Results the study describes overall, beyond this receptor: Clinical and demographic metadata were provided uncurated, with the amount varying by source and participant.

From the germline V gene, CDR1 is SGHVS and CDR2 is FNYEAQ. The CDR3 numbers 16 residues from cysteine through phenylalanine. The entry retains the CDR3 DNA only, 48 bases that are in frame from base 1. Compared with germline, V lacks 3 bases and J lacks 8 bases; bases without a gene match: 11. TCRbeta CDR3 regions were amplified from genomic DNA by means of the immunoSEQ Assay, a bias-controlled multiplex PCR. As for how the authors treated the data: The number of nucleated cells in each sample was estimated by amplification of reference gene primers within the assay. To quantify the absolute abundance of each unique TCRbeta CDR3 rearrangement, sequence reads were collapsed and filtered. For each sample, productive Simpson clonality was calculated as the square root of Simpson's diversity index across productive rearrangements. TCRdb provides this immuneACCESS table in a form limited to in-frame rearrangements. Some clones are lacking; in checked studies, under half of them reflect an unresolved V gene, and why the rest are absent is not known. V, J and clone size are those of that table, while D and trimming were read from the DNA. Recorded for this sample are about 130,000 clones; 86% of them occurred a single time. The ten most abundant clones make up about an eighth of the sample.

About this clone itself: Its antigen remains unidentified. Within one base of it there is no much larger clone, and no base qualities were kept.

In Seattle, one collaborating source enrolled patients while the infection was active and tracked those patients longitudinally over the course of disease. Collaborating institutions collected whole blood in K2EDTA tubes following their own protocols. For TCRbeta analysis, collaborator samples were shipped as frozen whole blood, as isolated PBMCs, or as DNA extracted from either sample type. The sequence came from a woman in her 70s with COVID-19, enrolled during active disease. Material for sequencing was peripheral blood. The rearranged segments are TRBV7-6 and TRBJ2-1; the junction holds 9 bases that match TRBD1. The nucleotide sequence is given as TGTGCCAGCAGCTTGGTCTGGACAGGGGTGTTGGATGAGCAGTTCTTC. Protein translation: CASSLVWTGVLDEQFF.